This T cell receptor (beta chain) was recovered during a study of blood T cell repertoires in COVID-19. Methods used by the authors: Scientists estimated how many nucleated cells there were by amplifying reference gene primers. Measured with immunoSEQ multiplex PCR; TCRdb has only the in-frame clones, and not every one. V, J and clone size are taken as reported in that table, and D and trimming were inferred from the DNA itself. The table lists approximately 270,000 clones, 70% to 90% of them singletons. Enrollees, roughly 18 to 90 years old, lived in about two dozen US areas. Membership in each cohort depended on participant-reported clinical history. The CDR3 has 16 amino acids. CDR1 SGHKS and CDR2 YYEKEE come from the germline V gene (reference sequence). With V trimmed by 4 bases and J by 0 bases, 8 bases remained unmatched.

The rearrangement links TRBV5-5 to TRBJ1-1; TRBD1 matches at 8 bases. The sample consisted of PBMCs or T cells enriched from blood (not recorded which). The TCR originated in a woman aged 30 to 39 who had recovered from COVID-19. CDR3 sequence: CASSPRPGGMNTEAFF. The CDR3, as DNA: TGTGCCAGCAGCCCCCGTCCAGGGGGCATGAACACTGAAGCTTTCTTT. The full variable domain, rest sourced from reference TRBV5-5 and TRBJ1-1, is DAGVTQSPTHLIKTRGQQVTLRCSPISGHKSVSWYQQVLGQGPQFIFQYYEKEERGRGNFPDRFSARQFPNYSSELNVNALLLGDSALYLCASSPRPGGMNTEAFFGQGTRLTVV.